The entry that follows covers one T cell receptor beta chain sequence. The antigen is not known. This entry is derived from a study of cytomegalovirus exposure and HLA in healthy donors. Vbeta (60) and Jbeta (13) primers were used in the PCR. Clones were sequenced by immunoSEQ multiplex PCR, and TCRdb holds only the in-frame ones, with some missing. The table has 130,000 or so clones, 70% to 80% seen once. The V gene's germline CDR1 is SGHKS and CDR2 YYEKEE (reference sequence). The V and J ends lost 2 bases and 3 bases, in that order; junction bases with no gene match: 4. CDR3 size: 14 residues. Study-wide results and caveats: CMV serostatus was the only recorded immune exposure for donors. A reported reduction in N-insertions relative to the 666-donor mean was seen in an Asian-associated ancestry cluster in a later analysis.

The receptor was derived from a woman aged 55-70 years in good health and CMV-seronegative. Material for sequencing was PBMCs. This rearrangement joins TRBV5-5 to TRBJ1-1; 7 positions agree with TRBD1. The CDR3 DNA reads as TGTGCCAGCAGCTTATCGGACAGGCACACTGAAGCTTTCTTT. Its translation is CASSLSDRHTEAFF.